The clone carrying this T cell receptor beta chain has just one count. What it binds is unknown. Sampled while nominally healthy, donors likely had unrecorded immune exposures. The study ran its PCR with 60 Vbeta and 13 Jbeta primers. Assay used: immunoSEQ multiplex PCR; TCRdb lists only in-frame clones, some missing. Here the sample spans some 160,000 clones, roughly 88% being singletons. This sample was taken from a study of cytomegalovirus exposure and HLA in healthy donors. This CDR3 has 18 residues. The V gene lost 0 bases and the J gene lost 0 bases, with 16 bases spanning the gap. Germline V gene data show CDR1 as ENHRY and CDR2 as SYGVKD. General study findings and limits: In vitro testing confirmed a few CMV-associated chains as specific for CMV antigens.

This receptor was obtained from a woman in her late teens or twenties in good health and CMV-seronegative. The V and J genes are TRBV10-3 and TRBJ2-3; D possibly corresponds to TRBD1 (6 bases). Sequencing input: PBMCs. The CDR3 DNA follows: TGTGCCATCAGTGAGTCTAATGGTGGCAGGGGTAGCACAGATACGCAGTATTTT. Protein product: CAISESNGGRGSTDTQYF.